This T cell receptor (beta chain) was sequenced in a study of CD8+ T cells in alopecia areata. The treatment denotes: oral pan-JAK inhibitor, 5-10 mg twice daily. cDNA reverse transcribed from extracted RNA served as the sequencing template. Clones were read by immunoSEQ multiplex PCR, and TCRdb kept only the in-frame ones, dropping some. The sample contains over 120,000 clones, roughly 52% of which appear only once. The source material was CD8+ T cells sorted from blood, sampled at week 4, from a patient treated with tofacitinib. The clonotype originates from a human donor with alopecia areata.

CDR3 sequence: CASSQRGGTYQPQHF. The CDR3 nucleotides read TGCGCCAGCAGCCAAAGGGGGGGGACATATCAGCCCCAGCATTTT. This rearrangement joins TRBV4-1 to TRBJ1-5, with a tentative D call TRBD1 (6 bases). Trimming removed 2 bases at V and 5 bases at J, with 13 bases between. Germline-derived CDR1 and CDR2 are MGHRA and YSYEKL. The CDR3 is 15 amino acids.